Below are 4 T cell receptor beta chains sequenced from a single sample in a study of T-cell reconstitution after alpha-beta-depleted transplantation in children. Construction of the TCRbeta library involved unique molecular identifiers. TCRdb fed the PCR reads into MiXCR, producing one record per CDR3 protein. In the table there are about 580,000 distinct CDR3 sequences, 20% to 25% of which are singletons. Sequences were derived from PBMCs, mostly from graft donor cells, sampled 360 days after TCRalphabeta/CD19-depleted stem cell transplant. The receptors derive from a boy younger than two who had a stem cell transplant for acute myeloid leukemia, so the T cells may come from the graft donor.

To note about this clonotype: A much more abundant neighbour one base away suggests this may be a read error. Likely a read error: the CDR3 ends without its conserved phenylalanine or tryptophan. CDR3 DNA sequence: TGTGCCAGCAGCGTCAGAGCAACTAATGAAAAACTGTTTATT. Protein sequence: CASSVRATNEKLFI. The chain is built from TRBV7-2 and TRBJ1-4; D is uncertain. V was cut by 5 bases and J by 0 bases, with 7 bases left in between. The CDR3 covers 14 residues. Germline V CDR1 and CDR2: SGHTA, FQGNSA.

In this sample, this clonotype turned up many times. In nucleotides, the CDR3 is TGTGCCAGCAGTCCCGGGGGGCCCTACTCCTACGAGCAGTACTTC. Translating it yields CASSPGGPYSYEQYF. The chain couples TRBV12-3 or TRBV12-4 to TRBJ2-7; maybe TRBD2 (7 bases). V lost 5 bases and J lost 0, with 14 bases in between. There are 15 residues in the CDR3.

This clonotype was counted many times. This chain uses TRBV12-3 or TRBV12-4 with TRBJ1-3; D gene uncertain. With 9 bases removed from V and 4 bases from J, the gap between germline ends came to 13 bases. This CDR3 spans 13 amino acids. The CDR3 nucleotides are TGTGCCAGTGCCCCGGCAGGCGGAAACACCATATATTTT. As protein: CASAPAGGNTIYF.

This chain connects TRBV9 to TRBJ2-5, with D perhaps TRBD2 (6 bases). The length of the CDR3 is 16 residues. The V gene lost 2 bases and the J gene lost 1 base, with 15 bases spanning the gap. Germline CDR1 reads SGDLS; CDR2 reads YYNGEE. In DNA form, the CDR3 reads TGTGCCAGCAGCGTTGCGGAGGGGCAGATCCAAGAGACCCAGTACTTC. Protein product: CASSVAEGQIQETQYF.